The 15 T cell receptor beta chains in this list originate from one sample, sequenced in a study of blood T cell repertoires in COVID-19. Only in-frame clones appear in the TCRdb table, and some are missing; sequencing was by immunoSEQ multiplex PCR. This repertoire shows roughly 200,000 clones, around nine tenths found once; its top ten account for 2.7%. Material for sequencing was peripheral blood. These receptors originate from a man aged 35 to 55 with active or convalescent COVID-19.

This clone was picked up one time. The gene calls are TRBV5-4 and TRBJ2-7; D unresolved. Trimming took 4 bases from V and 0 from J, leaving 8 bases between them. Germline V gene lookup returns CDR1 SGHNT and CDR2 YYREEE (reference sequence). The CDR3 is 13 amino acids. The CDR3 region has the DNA TGTGCCAGCAGCACATGGAGCTCCTACGAGCAGTACTTC. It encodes CASSTWSSYEQYF.

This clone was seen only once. CDR3 region: CASSDISSYNEQFF. The CDR3 DNA is TGCGCCAGCAGCGACATAAGCTCCTACAATGAGCAGTTCTTC. The chain joins TRBV5-1 to TRBJ2-1; D call uncertain. V was shortened by 4 bases and J by 0 bases, with 8 bases between the two germline ends. The V gene's germline CDR1 is SGHRS and CDR2 YFSETQ. The CDR3 is 14 residues long.

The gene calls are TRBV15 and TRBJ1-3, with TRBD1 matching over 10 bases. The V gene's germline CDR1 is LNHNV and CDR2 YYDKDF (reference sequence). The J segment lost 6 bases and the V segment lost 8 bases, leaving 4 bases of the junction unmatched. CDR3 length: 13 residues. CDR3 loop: CATQTGGTNTIYF. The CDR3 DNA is TGTGCCACCCAGACAGGGGGCACAAACACCATATATTTT.

CDR3 DNA sequence: TGTGCCAGCAGCTTGGCAGGGATTGGAGAACTGTTTTTT. Protein sequence: CASSLAGIGELFF. The V gene is TRBV5-4, the J gene TRBJ1-4; D possibly corresponds to TRBD1 (5 bases). This CDR3 contains 13 residues. V was cut by 0 bases and J by 12 bases, with 12 bases left in between. In germline, CDR1 is SGHNT, CDR2 YYREEE (reference sequence).

Written as DNA, the CDR3 is TGCAGCGTTACAGGGTCCCAAAGTCTGGGGCAGTACTTC. Encoded protein: CSVTGSQSLGQYF. The chain uses TRBV29-1 and TRBJ2-7; weak D call: TRBD1 (6 bases). Deletions cut 5 bases from V and 9 bases from J, with 20 bases between. The CDR3 length is 13 residues. CDR1 and CDR2 from the germline V gene are SQVTM and ANQGSEA.

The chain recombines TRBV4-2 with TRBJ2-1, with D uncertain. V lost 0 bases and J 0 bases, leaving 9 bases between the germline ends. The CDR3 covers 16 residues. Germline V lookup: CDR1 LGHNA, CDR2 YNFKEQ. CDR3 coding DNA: TGTGCCAGCAGCCAAGACTCCCTGTACTCCTACAATGAGCAGTTCTTC. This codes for CASSQDSLYSYNEQFF.

The CDR3 nucleotides are TGTGCCAGCAGGGGAACAGGGGTTAGTCAGCCCCAGCATTTT. Protein: CASRGTGVSQPQHF. The chain carries TRBV27 and TRBJ1-5; 7 nucleotides match TRBD1. The junction had 8 bases not matched to a gene; V was cut back by 6 bases and J by 6 bases. The length of the CDR3 is 14 residues. CDR1 is MNHEY, CDR2 SMNVEV, per germline (reference sequence).

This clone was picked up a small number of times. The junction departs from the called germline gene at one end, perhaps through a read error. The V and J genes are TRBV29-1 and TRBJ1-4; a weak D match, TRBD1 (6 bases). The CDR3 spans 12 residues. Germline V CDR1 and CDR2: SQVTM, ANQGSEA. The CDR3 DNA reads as TGCAGCGTGGAAGGGGGGGATGAAAAACTGTTTTTT. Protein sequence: CSVEGGDEKLFF.

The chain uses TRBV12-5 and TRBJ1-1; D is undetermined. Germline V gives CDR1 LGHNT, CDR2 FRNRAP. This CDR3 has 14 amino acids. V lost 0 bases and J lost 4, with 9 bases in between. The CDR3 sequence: CASGLVMAGTEAFF. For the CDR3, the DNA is TGTGCTAGTGGTTTGGTAATGGCAGGCACTGAAGCTTTCTTT.

CDR3 sequence: CASSANRGFETEAFF. Written as DNA, the CDR3 is TGTGCCAGCAGCGCGAACAGGGGTTTCGAGACTGAAGCTTTCTTT. The chain links TRBV9 to TRBJ1-1; 7 bases map to TRBD1. Germline assignment: CDR1 SGDLS and CDR2 YYNGEE. V lost 3 bases and J lost 5; bases outside the gene matches: 10. The CDR3 has 15 amino acids.

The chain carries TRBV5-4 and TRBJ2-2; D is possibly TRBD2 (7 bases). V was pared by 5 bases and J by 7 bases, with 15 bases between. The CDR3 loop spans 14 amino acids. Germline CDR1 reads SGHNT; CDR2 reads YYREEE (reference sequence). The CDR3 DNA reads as TGTGCCAGCAGTGTGGGGGGGGCGGGCGGGGAGCTGTTTTTT. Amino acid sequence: CASSVGGAGGELFF.

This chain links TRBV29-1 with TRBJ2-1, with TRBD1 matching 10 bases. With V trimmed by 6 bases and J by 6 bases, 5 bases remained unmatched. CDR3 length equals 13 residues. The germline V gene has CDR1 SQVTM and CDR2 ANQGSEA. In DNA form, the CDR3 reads TGCAGCGTAAGAGACAGGGGGCCCAATGAGCAGTTCTTC. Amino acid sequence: CSVRDRGPNEQFF.

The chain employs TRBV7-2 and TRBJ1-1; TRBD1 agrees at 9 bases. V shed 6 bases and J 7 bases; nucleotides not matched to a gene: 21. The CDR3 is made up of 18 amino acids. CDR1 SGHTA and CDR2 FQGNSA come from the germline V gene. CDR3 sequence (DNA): TGTGCCAGCAGACCAGCCCCGGGACAGGGCAGGGGATTCGGTGAAGCTTTCTTT. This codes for CASRPAPGQGRGFGEAFF.

The CDR3: CASSNWTAGELFF. In DNA form, the CDR3 reads TGTGCCAGCAGCAATTGGACAGCCGGGGAGCTGTTTTTT. V gene TRBV7-9 combines with J gene TRBJ2-2; D may be TRBD1 (6 bases). Germline loops: CDR1 SEHNR, CDR2 FQNEAQ (reference sequence). Trimming pared 5 bases from V and 6 bases from J, leaving 10 bases between. The CDR3 runs to 13 residues.

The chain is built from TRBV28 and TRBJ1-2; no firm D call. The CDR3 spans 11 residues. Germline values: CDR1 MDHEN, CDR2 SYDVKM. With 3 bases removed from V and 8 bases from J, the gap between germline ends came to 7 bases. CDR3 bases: TGTGCCAGCAGTTTGGTGGGCGGCTACACCTTC. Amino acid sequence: CASSLVGGYTF.